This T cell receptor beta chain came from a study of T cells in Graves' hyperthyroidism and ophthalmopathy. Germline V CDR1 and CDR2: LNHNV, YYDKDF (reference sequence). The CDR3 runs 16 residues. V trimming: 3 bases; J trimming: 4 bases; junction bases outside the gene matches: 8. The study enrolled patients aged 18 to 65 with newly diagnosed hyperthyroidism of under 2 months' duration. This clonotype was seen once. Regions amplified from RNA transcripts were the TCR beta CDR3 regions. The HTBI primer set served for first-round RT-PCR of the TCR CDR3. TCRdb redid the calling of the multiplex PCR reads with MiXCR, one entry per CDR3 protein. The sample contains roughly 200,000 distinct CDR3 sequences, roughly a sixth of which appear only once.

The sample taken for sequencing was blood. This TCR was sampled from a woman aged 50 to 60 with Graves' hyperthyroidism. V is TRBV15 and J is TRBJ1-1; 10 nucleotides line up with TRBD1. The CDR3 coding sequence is TGTGCCACCAGCAGCGTAAGACAGGGGGCAACCACTGAAGCTTTCTTT. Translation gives CATSSVRQGATTEAFF.